This TCR beta chain was recorded in a study of control samples from healthy donors and cancer patients. Using immunoSEQ multiplex PCR, the repertoire was profiled, and TCRdb retains in-frame clones only, with some absent. Among 150,000 or so clones, about 93% were seen once, and the ten largest hold 14%. The CDR3 loop spans 11 amino acids. Trimming cost V 6 bases and J 2 bases, with 5 bases left between them. The V gene's germline CDR1 is MNHEY and CDR2 SVGEGT. The chain employs TRBV6-2 or TRBV6-3 and TRBJ2-7, with D unresolved. The sequence derives from a man in his fifties or sixties with colorectal cancer. Sequencing was carried out using PBMCs. In DNA form, the CDR3 reads TGTGCCAGCAGCTCCGCCTACGAGCAGTACTTC. Its protein product is CASSSAYEQYF.